The next 31 T cell receptor beta chains were all read from a single sample in a study of blood T cell repertoires in COVID-19 (dated by TCRdb to 2018 to 2021). The library came from the immunoSEQ multiplex PCR assay. Held by TCRdb, this immuneACCESS table contains in-frame sequences only and omits some clones. Under half of the omission traces to an unresolved V gene where checked; the cause of the rest is unknown. This sample comprises more than 150,000 clones, around 87% of them detected only once. The ten largest clonotypes hold approximately 2.2% of the sample. Sequencing used PBMCs or T cells enriched from blood (not recorded which). Source of these receptors: a woman aged 25 to 39 who had recovered from COVID-19.

J is TRBJ1-1 and V is TRBV19; D is unresolved. This CDR3 has 14 amino acids. Trimming shortened V by 3 bases and J by 8 bases, and 16 bases separated the two germline ends. Germline CDR1 LNHDA, CDR2 SQIVND (reference sequence). Here the CDR3 DNA reads TGTGCCAGTAGTATTGATTGGGATCGACTAGAAGCTTTCTTT. Protein: CASSIDWDRLEAFF.

This chain connects TRBV5-5 to TRBJ1-1, with 8 positions matching TRBD1. The V gene end was trimmed by 4 bases and the J gene end by 0 bases; junction bases not matched to a gene: 14. Germline values: CDR1 SGHKS, CDR2 YYEKEE (reference sequence). The length of the CDR3 is 18 residues. DNA for the CDR3: TGTGCCAGCAGCCCGAATTTAAAAAACAGGGGGATGAACACTGAAGCTTTCTTT. Encoded protein: CASSPNLKNRGMNTEAFF.

The rearrangement joins TRBV27 to TRBJ1-2, with D possibly being TRBD1 (5 bases). The CDR3 contains 13 residues. V was cut by 5 bases and J by 6 bases, with 13 bases left in between. Germline V gene lookup returns CDR1 MNHEY and CDR2 SMNVEV (reference sequence). CDR3 amino acids: CASSITGVDGYTF. The CDR3 DNA follows: TGTGCCAGCAGTATCACAGGAGTAGATGGCTACACCTTC.

The chain couples TRBV7-3 to TRBJ2-3; 11 nucleotides align to TRBD2. CDR3 length equals 14 residues. Per the germline V gene, CDR1 is SGHTA and CDR2 is FQGTGA. V gave up 3 bases and J gave up 4 bases; unmatched junction bases: 0. This chain's CDR3 is CASSLTSGADTQYF. CDR3 bases: TGTGCCAGCAGCTTGACTAGCGGGGCAGATACGCAGTATTTT.

This clone came up once. This sequence joins TRBV11-3 and TRBJ2-3, with TRBD1 matching over 9 bases. Germline V gene data show CDR1 as SGHNT and CDR2 as YENEEA. J lost 0 bases, V lost 7 bases, and 5 bases had no gene match. This CDR3 region has 15 residues. The CDR3 spells CASKKGTGSTDTQYF. The CDR3 DNA reads as TGTGCCAGCAAAAAAGGGACAGGGAGCACAGATACGCAGTATTTT.

The chain recombines TRBV4-2 with TRBJ2-5, with D tentatively TRBD2 (5 bases). This CDR3 is built from 16 residues. V lost 0 bases to trimming and J lost 4 bases, with 15 bases between them. The germline gives CDR1 LGHNA, CDR2 YNFKEQ. The CDR3 nucleotides are TGTGCCAGCAGCCAAGAGTGGTATGGAGGCGCAGAGACCCAGTACTTC. This sequence encodes CASSQEWYGGAETQYF.

The chain employs TRBV7-2 and TRBJ1-4, with a weak D call TRBD1 (5 bases). Trimming stripped 4 bases from V and 5 bases from J, with 8 bases between. Per germline, CDR1 SGHTA and CDR2 FQGNSA. This CDR3 region has 13 residues. CDR3 in amino acids: CASSSRQNEKLFF. For the CDR3, the DNA is TGTGCCAGCAGCTCCCGACAGAATGAAAAACTGTTTTTT.

This clone was observed once. J is TRBJ2-3 and V is TRBV11-3; D may be TRBD1 (6 bases). The V end was cut by 2 bases, the J end by 0 bases, with 12 bases between. Germline V gene data show CDR1 as SGHNT and CDR2 as YENEEA. CDR3 length: 16 amino acids. CDR3 protein: CASSLRQVTSTDTQYF. The CDR3 DNA reads as TGTGCCAGCAGCTTAAGACAGGTGACTAGCACAGATACGCAGTATTTT. Looking up the rest from reference TRBV11-3 and TRBJ2-3 gives the full variable domain: EAGVVQSPRYKIIEKKQPVAFWCNPISGHNTLYWYLQNLGQGPELLIRYENEEAVDDSQLPKDRFSAERLKGVDSTLKIQPAELGDSAVYLCASSLRQVTSTDTQYFGPGTRLTVL.

The CDR3 bases are TGTGCCAGCAGCCGCAGGGGTAACACTGAAGCTTTCTTT. Encoded protein: CASSRRGNTEAFF. The chain uses TRBV5-6 and TRBJ1-1; TRBD1 might be the D (6 bases). This CDR3 region has 13 residues. Germline CDR1 and CDR2: SGHDT and YYEEEE. Trimming pared 4 bases from V and 2 bases from J, leaving 9 bases between.

The V gene is TRBV12-5, the J gene TRBJ2-5; tentative D call: TRBD2 (5 bases). Germline V gene sequence: CDR1 LGHNT, CDR2 FRNRAP. There are 12 residues in the CDR3. Trimming took 7 bases from V and 2 from J, leaving 8 bases between them. DNA of the CDR3: TGTGCTAGTGATACGGGGCAAGAGACCCAGTACTTC. Protein product: CASDTGQETQYF.

The V call is TRBV3-1 (or the pseudogene TRBV3-2), the J call TRBJ1-1; D is undetermined. The germline CDR1 and CDR2 sequences are LGHDT and YNNKEL (reference sequence). There are 13 residues in the CDR3. V was shortened by 3 bases and J by 4 bases, with 9 bases between the two germline ends. CDR3 DNA: TGTGCCAGCAGCCACCTGTCGGGCACTGAAGCTTTCTTT. Translating it yields CASSHLSGTEAFF.

The J gene is TRBJ1-1, the V gene TRBV7-9; weak D call: TRBD1 (5 bases). Between the trimmed V and J ends, which lost 1 base and 6 bases, there was a span of 15 bases. In germline, CDR1 is SEHNR, CDR2 FQNEAQ (reference sequence). The CDR3 is 15 residues long. The CDR3 nucleotides read TGTGCCAGCAGCTTAGAGGCCCCAGGGAGGGCTGAAGCTTTCTTT. Its protein is CASSLEAPGRAEAFF.

This rearrangement joins TRBV6-5 to TRBJ2-3, with D possibly being TRBD1 (8 bases). This CDR3 has 15 residues. CDR1 is MNHEY and CDR2 is SVGAGI in the germline V gene. The V end was cut by 4 bases, the J end by 6 bases, with 17 bases between. CDR3 sequence reads: CASSLPDRDYDTQYF. CDR3 DNA: TGTGCCAGCAGTTTGCCGGACAGGGACTACGATACGCAGTATTTT.

The V gene is TRBV5-4, the J gene TRBJ2-7; no definite D call. V was shortened by 4 bases and J by 0 bases, with 5 bases between the two germline ends. Germline values: CDR1 SGHNT, CDR2 YYREEE (reference sequence). The CDR3 is 12 residues long. This CDR3 is CASSVLSYEQYF. The CDR3 DNA follows: TGTGCCAGCAGCGTCCTCTCCTACGAGCAGTACTTC.

The chain couples TRBV7-8 to TRBJ2-2; 7 bases map to TRBD1. The CDR3 covers 15 residues. The V gene end was trimmed by 5 bases and the J gene end by 4 bases; junction bases not matched to a gene: 7. Germline V CDR1 and CDR2: SGHVS, FQNEAQ. CDR3 residues: CASSPKRQGTGELFF. The CDR3 DNA follows: TGTGCCAGCAGCCCTAAAAGACAGGGCACCGGGGAGCTGTTTTTT.

This rearrangement joins TRBV5-4 to TRBJ1-1, with 7 nucleotides matching TRBD1. Trimming at V came to 3 bases and at J to 3 bases, leaving 8 bases not matched to a gene. This CDR3 is 15 amino acids long. Per the germline V gene, CDR1 is SGHNT and CDR2 is YYREEE (reference sequence). This chain's CDR3 is CASSSRTGGDTEAFF. DNA for the CDR3: TGTGCCAGCAGCTCCCGGACAGGAGGGGACACTGAAGCTTTCTTT.

The chain links TRBV3-1 (or the pseudogene TRBV3-2) to TRBJ1-3; D is perhaps TRBD1 (5 bases). Germline CDR1 and CDR2: LGHDT and YNNKEL (reference sequence). With 5 bases removed from V and 2 bases from J, the gap between germline ends came to 10 bases. The CDR3 has 14 amino acids. The CDR3 here is CASSFREAGNTIYF. The CDR3 DNA reads TGTGCCAGCAGCTTCAGGGAAGCTGGAAACACCATATATTTT.

The rearrangement uses TRBV9 and TRBJ2-7; TRBD1 matches 8 bases. After removal of 0 bases from V and 3 bases from J, the junction contained 5 bases not matched to a gene. Per the germline V gene, CDR1 is SGDLS and CDR2 is YYNGEE. This CDR3 spans 15 amino acids. CDR3 residues: CASSVGPGGVYEQYF. For the CDR3, the DNA is TGTGCCAGCAGCGTAGGTCCAGGGGGCGTCTACGAGCAGTACTTC.

J is TRBJ1-5 and V is TRBV19; 7 nucleotides line up with TRBD1. This CDR3 comprises 15 residues. V was pared by 3 bases and J by 4 bases, with 6 bases of the junction left unmatched. Germline V CDR1 and CDR2: LNHDA, SQIVND (reference sequence). As DNA, the CDR3 is TGTGCCAGTAGTATCCAACGACAGGGTAATCAGCCCCAGCATTTT. This sequence encodes CASSIQRQGNQPQHF.

The rearrangement joins TRBV18 to TRBJ1-2; no reliable D call. V dropped 3 bases and J dropped 3 bases, with 8 bases sitting between them. Germline-derived CDR1 and CDR2 are KGHSH and LQKENI. CDR3 length: 13 amino acids. The DNA of the CDR3 is TGTGCCAGCTCACCGTCGAGGGACTATGGCTACACCTTC. This sequence encodes CASSPSRDYGYTF.

The rearrangement links TRBV19 to TRBJ1-2; a weak D match, TRBD1 (5 bases). The CDR3 extends over 13 amino acids. Germline V gene lookup returns CDR1 LNHDA and CDR2 SQIVND (reference sequence). The V end was cut by 6 bases, the J end by 8 bases, with 16 bases between. CDR3: CASSPRAAGGYTF. CDR3 nucleotide sequence: TGTGCCAGTAGCCCCAGGGCAGCAGGGGGCTACACCTTC.

The chain carries TRBV4-3 and TRBJ2-3, with D possibly matching TRBD2 (6 bases). The CDR3 extends over 14 amino acids. The germline CDR1 and CDR2 sequences are LGHNA and YSLEER. The ends were cut back, 6 bases at V and 4 bases at J, with 14 bases in the middle. The CDR3 nucleotides read TGCGCCAGCAGGGAGGGCTTAGGGGCAGATACGCAGTATTTT. This gives the protein CASREGLGADTQYF.

The chain couples TRBV28 to TRBJ2-5; D perhaps matches TRBD1 (6 bases). The germline CDR1 and CDR2 sequences are MDHEN and SYDVKM. CDR3 length equals 15 residues. Trimming stripped 2 bases from V and 4 bases from J, with 14 bases between. The DNA of the CDR3 is TGTGCCAGCAGTTTAGAGTTCCAGGGGCGAGAGACCCAGTACTTC. This encodes CASSLEFQGRETQYF.

The V and J genes are TRBV13 and TRBJ2-7, with D tentatively TRBD1 (6 bases). The CDR3 is made up of 13 amino acids. V shed 4 bases and J shed 5 bases, with 12 bases lying between them. Germline CDR1 is PRHDT and CDR2 is FYEKMQ (reference sequence). The CDR3 DNA follows: TGTGCCAGCAGCTCGGACAGATGGGACGAGCAGTACTTC. It translates to CASSSDRWDEQYF. The full variable domain, completed using reference TRBV13 and TRBJ2-7, is AAGVIQSPRHLIKEKRETATLKCYPIPRHDTVYWYQQGPGQDPQFLISFYEKMQSDKGSIPDRFSAQQFSDYHSELNMSSLELGDSALYFCASSSDRWDEQYFGPGTRLTVT.

V and J are TRBV4-2 and TRBJ2-7; D remains ambiguous. CDR1 and CDR2 from the germline V gene are LGHNA and YNFKEQ. This CDR3 contains 12 residues. Trimming stripped 3 bases from V and 1 base from J, with 4 bases between. DNA for the CDR3: TGTGCCAGCAGCCAGCAGTCCTACGAGCAGTACTTC. It codes for CASSQQSYEQYF.

The chain uses TRBV11-3 and TRBJ2-2; 9 bases agree with TRBD2. The CDR3 length is 16 residues. Looked up from germline, CDR1 is SGHNT and CDR2 is YENEEA. Trimming cost V 3 bases and J 3 bases; bases outside gene matches: 5. CDR3 sequence reads: CASSFAGGGDTGELFF. The CDR3 nucleotides read TGTGCCAGCAGCTTCGCGGGAGGGGGGGACACCGGGGAGCTGTTTTTT.

The chain recombines TRBV5-1 with TRBJ2-5; D remains unclear. Trimming pared 3 bases from V and 4 bases from J, leaving 4 bases between. The CDR3 length is 11 residues. Germline CDR1 and CDR2: SGHRS and YFSETQ. The CDR3 coding sequence is TGCGCCAGCAGCTCCGGAGAGACCCAGTACTTC. Translation gives CASSSGETQYF.

The rearrangement joins TRBV15 to TRBJ1-4; TRBD1 matches 10 bases. This CDR3 is built from 14 residues. The V segment lost 3 bases and the J segment 6 bases; nucleotides outside the gene matches: 1. Germline lookup yields CDR1 LNHNV and CDR2 YYDKDF (reference sequence). DNA of the CDR3: TGTGCCACCAGCAGGGACAGGGGGGATGAAAAACTGTTTTTT. Protein sequence: CATSRDRGDEKLFF.

V usage is TRBV5-8 and J usage is TRBJ1-6; D gene ambiguous. The CDR3 consists of 17 residues. Germline values: CDR1 SGHTS, CDR2 YDEGEE. V was cut by 0 bases and J by 0 bases, with 10 bases left in between. CDR3 sequence: CASSLVRVSSYNSPLHF. The CDR3 region has the DNA TGTGCCAGCAGCTTGGTGAGAGTGAGCTCCTATAATTCACCCCTCCACTTT. The whole variable domain, filled in from reference TRBV5-8 and TRBJ1-6, reads EAGVTQSPTHLIKTRGQQATLRCSPISGHTSVYWYQQALGLGLQFLLWYDEGEERNRGNFPPRFSGRQFPNYSSELNVNALELEDSALYLCASSLVRVSSYNSPLHFGNGTRLTVT.

The chain employs TRBV13 and TRBJ1-2; 7 bases match TRBD1. V lost 4 bases, J lost 0 bases, and 11 bases stayed unmatched. This CDR3 spans 17 amino acids. Germline values: CDR1 PRHDT, CDR2 FYEKMQ (reference sequence). The CDR3, as DNA: TGTGCCAGCAGCTCCCTCGACAGGGTCCTCTCTAACTATGGCTACACCTTC. Translated, it gives CASSSLDRVLSNYGYTF.

V gene TRBV7-6 combines with J gene TRBJ2-7, with D perhaps matching TRBD2 (6 bases). CDR3 length: 15 amino acids. V was clipped by 5 bases and J by 0 bases, with 14 bases between them. The germline V gene encodes CDR1 SGHVS and CDR2 FNYEAQ. The CDR3 reads CASSRDSRSSYEQYF. The CDR3 DNA is TGTGCCAGCAGCCGGGACTCTAGGAGCTCCTACGAGCAGTACTTC.